The clone carrying this TCR beta chain was observed many times. Authors of the study amplified TCR beta CDR3 regions from RNA transcripts. The HTBI primer set was used in a first-round RT-PCR of the TCR CDR3. TCRdb recomputed calls from the multiplex PCR reads with MiXCR, one row per CDR3 protein. The profile shows some 510,000 distinct CDR3 sequences, roughly 20% of them singletons. The data were obtained in a study of T cells in Graves' hyperthyroidism and ophthalmopathy. Diagnoses were made from clinical symptoms, serum measures (thyroxine and TRAb), thyroid ultrasound and orbital computed tomography. V was shortened by 2 bases and J by 4 bases, with 11 bases between the two germline ends. The CDR3 has 14 residues.

Material for sequencing was blood. V is TRBV12-3 or TRBV12-4 and J is TRBJ1-1; possibly TRBD1 for D (6 bases). This sequence originates from a man aged 18 to 29 with Graves' hyperthyroidism. For the CDR3, the DNA is TGTGCCAGCAGTTTACAGGGGACGGCCACTGAAGCTTTCTTT. This encodes CASSLQGTATEAFF.